These T cell receptor beta chains were read from a single sample in a study of T cells in Graves' hyperthyroidism and ophthalmopathy. TCRdb independently ran MiXCR on the multiplex PCR reads; one entry per CDR3 protein. This sample carries about 360,000 distinct CDR3 sequences, approximately 13% of them seen once, and the ten largest clones take around a tenth. Material: blood. These receptors came from a woman younger than 30 with Graves' hyperthyroidism. Each CDR3 is given with its conserved first and last residue. Each record gives: J gene, clone size, D gene, CDR3 length, V gene, CDR3 protein, CDR3 DNA. The D gene is left open where the match is weak. Clone size is given for some rows only: seen once, a few or many times, or a class if the clone is expanded.

>TRBJ2-6|many|.|18|TRBV7-2
CASRQTITAPSGANVLTF
TGTGCCAGCAGACAAACTATTACAGCACCCTCTGGGGCCAACGTCCTGACTTTC
>TRBJ2-3|many|.|17|TRBV5-8
CASSLAGVVRSTDTQYF
TGTGCCAGCAGCTTGGCCGGGGTCGTACGATCCACAGATACGCAGTATTTT
>TRBJ2-3|many|.|12|TRBV29-1
CSVWTEWHTQYF
TGCAGCGTTTGGACGGAATGGCATACGCAGTATTTT
>TRBJ2-6|many|.|17|TRBV6-2/TRBV6-3
CASSPFRARSGANVLTF
TGTGCCAGCTCCCCCTTCCGGGCCAGGTCTGGGGCCAACGTCCTGACTTTC
>TRBJ2-3|.|.|15|TRBV5-1
CASSSNPGNTDTQYF
TGCGCCAGCAGCTCTAATCCGGGAAATACGGATACGCAGTATTTT
>TRBJ2-7|many|.|17|TRBV5-1
CASSKGVGRVNSYEQYF
TGCGCCAGCAGCAAGGGAGTGGGGCGGGTCAATTCCTACGAGCAGTACTTC
>TRBJ2-7|many|TRBD2|14|TRBV7-2
CASSTLAGAYEQYF
TGTGCCAGCAGCACACTAGCGGGCGCCTACGAGCAGTACTTC
>TRBJ1-1|.|.|11|TRBV29-1
CSVEVGPKAFF
TGCAGCGTTGAAGTCGGACCTAAAGCTTTCTTT
>TRBJ2-4|many|.|14|TRBV6-6
CASSYSTITNIQYF
TGTGCCAGCAGTTACTCGACCATCACAAACATTCAGTACTTC
>TRBJ1-6|many|.|14|TRBV12-3/TRBV12-4
CASSSSGFNSPLHF
TGTGCCAGCTCATCTAGTGGATTTAATTCACCCCTCCACTTT
>TRBJ2-3|many|.|14|TRBV10-3
CAIRTETSTDTQYF
TGTGCCATCAGGACAGAGACTAGCACAGATACGCAGTATTTT
>TRBJ2-1|many|TRBD2|13|TRBV20-1
CSALAGGRNEQFF
TGCAGCGCCCTAGCGGGAGGGCGGAATGAGCAGTTCTTC
>TRBJ1-4|many|.|15|TRBV4-1
CASSLQYGSNEKLFF
TGCGCCAGCAGCCTCCAATATGGATCTAATGAAAAACTGTTTTTT
>TRBJ1-4|.|.|16|TRBV12-3/TRBV12-4
CASSRLYGASNEKLFF
TGTGCCAGCAGCCGATTATACGGGGCTTCGAATGAAAAACTGTTTTTT
>TRBJ2-7|many|.|12|TRBV9
CASGRSHYEQYF
TGTGCCAGCGGAAGAAGTCACTACGAGCAGTACTTC
>TRBJ1-1|many|.|15|TRBV9
CASSVVGGRNTEAFF
TGTGCCAGCAGCGTAGTTGGGGGGCGGAACACTGAAGCTTTCTTT
>TRBJ1-5|few|.|13|TRBV6-1
CASSRQLNQPQHF
TGTGCCAGCAGTCGACAGTTAAATCAGCCCCAGCATTTT
>TRBJ1-2|.|TRBD1|16|TRBV5-8
CASSLQPTGMGYGYTF
TGTGCCAGCAGCCTTCAACCGACAGGGATGGGTTATGGCTACACCTTC
>TRBJ1-1|many|.|11|TRBV12-3/TRBV12-4
CASKENTEAFF
TGTGCCAGCAAGGAGAACACTGAAGCTTTCTTT
>TRBJ2-1|many|.|12|TRBV12-3/TRBV12-4
CASSPGRDEQFF
TGTGCCAGCAGCCCGGGACGAGATGAGCAGTTCTTC
>TRBJ2-2|few|TRBD2|16|TRBV9
CASSLGLAVPTGELFF
TGTGCCAGCAGCTTGGGACTAGCGGTACCCACCGGGGAGCTGTTTTTT
>TRBJ2-5|many|.|15|TRBV7-3
CASSLISGRQETQYF
TGTGCCAGCAGCCTTATCTCAGGGAGACAAGAGACCCAGTACTTC
>TRBJ2-6|.|.|15|TRBV29-1
CSVEDLSSGANVLTF
TGCAGCGTTGAAGATCTAAGCTCTGGGGCCAACGTCCTGACTTTC
>TRBJ2-7|many|TRBD2|16|TRBV4-2
CASSPTSGRGPGEQYF
TGTGCCAGCAGCCCGACTAGCGGGAGGGGGCCGGGCGAGCAGTACTTC
>TRBJ2-3|many|TRBD2|15|TRBV2
CASRVLAGVADTQYF
TGTGCCAGCAGAGTCCTTGCGGGAGTAGCGGATACGCAGTATTTT
>TRBJ2-1|many|.|16|TRBV7-9
CASSFRRSNDGNEQFF
TGTGCCAGCAGCTTCCGACGGTCCAATGACGGCAATGAGCAGTTCTTC
>TRBJ2-1|many|.|12|TRBV28
CASSYRYNEQFF
TGTGCCAGCAGTTACAGGTACAATGAGCAGTTCTTC
>TRBJ2-5|many|.|15|TRBV3-1
CASSQGVGVQETQYF
TGTGCCAGCAGCCAAGGGGTGGGGGTCCAAGAGACCCAGTACTTC
>TRBJ2-7|many|TRBD2|14|TRBV5-1
CASSFTSGTYEQYF
TGCGCCAGCAGCTTCACTAGCGGGACCTACGAGCAGTACTTC
>TRBJ2-1|few|TRBD1|14|TRBV4-1
CASSSWTGWNEQFF
TGCGCCAGCAGCTCCTGGACAGGGTGGAATGAGCAGTTCTTC
>TRBJ1-2|many|.|13|TRBV28
CASRSGLMDGYTF
TGTGCCAGCAGAAGCGGCCTAATGGATGGCTACACCTTC
>TRBJ2-5|many|TRBD2|17|TRBV2
CASSPTTIAGGRKTQYF
TGTGCCAGCAGTCCTACGACGATAGCGGGGGGGCGAAAGACCCAGTACTTC
>TRBJ1-1|.|.|15|TRBV9
CASSSTPRGDTEAFF
TGTGCCAGCAGCTCGACACCCCGCGGGGACACTGAAGCTTTCTTT
>TRBJ2-5|.|.|15|TRBV12-3/TRBV12-4
CAGSIAPGVLETQYF
TGTGCCGGCAGTATAGCTCCCGGGGTTTTGGAGACCCAGTACTTC
>TRBJ2-7|few|TRBD2|21|TRBV20-1
CSARDSGGGTSGRALSYEQYF
TGCAGTGCTAGAGATTCCGGTGGTGGGACTAGCGGGAGGGCCCTCTCCTACGAGCAGTACTTC
>TRBJ2-1|many|.|14|TRBV7-2
CASSPRNSYNEQFF
TGTGCCAGCAGCCCCCGCAACTCCTACAATGAGCAGTTCTTC
>TRBJ1-2|many|TRBD1|17|TRBV28
CASSSPTGENRSYGYTF
TGTGCCAGCAGTTCACCGACAGGGGAGAACCGAAGTTATGGCTACACCTTC
>TRBJ1-2|few|TRBD1|13|TRBV7-9
CASRTGEPYGYTF
TGTGCCAGCAGAACAGGGGAACCCTATGGCTACACCTTC
>TRBJ1-6|.|.|15|TRBV4-1
CASSQDWVGNSPLHF
TGCGCCAGCAGCCAAGATTGGGTGGGGAATTCACCCCTCCACTTT
>TRBJ1-2|many|.|19|TRBV5-1
CASSPGQVAAEGRDYGYTF
TGCGCCAGCAGCCCGGGCCAAGTGGCAGCCGAAGGGAGGGACTATGGCTACACCTTC
>TRBJ1-5|.|TRBD1|14|TRBV2
CASYRDRANQPQHF
TGTGCCAGCTACCGGGACAGGGCAAATCAGCCCCAGCATTTT
>TRBJ2-1|few|.|12|TRBV30
CARSQVYNEQFF
TGTGCCCGGTCACAAGTGTACAATGAGCAGTTCTTC
>TRBJ2-5|few|.|15|TRBV9
CASSAANVIQETQYF
TGTGCCAGCAGCGCCGCGAACGTCATTCAAGAGACCCAGTACTTC
>TRBJ2-3|.|.|16|TRBV4-3
CASSQGYRGEYHTQYF
TGCGCCAGCAGCCAAGGCTATCGGGGCGAATATCATACGCAGTATTTT
>TRBJ2-3|many|.|13|TRBV18
CASSPTRSDTQYF
TGTGCCAGCTCACCAACGAGATCAGATACGCAGTATTTT
>TRBJ2-7|many|.|15|TRBV20-1
CSAKDSTGGSYEQYF
TGCAGTGCGAAGGACTCCACTGGGGGCTCCTACGAGCAGTACTTC
>TRBJ2-3|many|TRBD2|15|TRBV20-1
CSALAAGGHTDTQYF
TGCAGTGCCTTAGCAGCGGGGGGGCACACAGATACGCAGTATTTT
>TRBJ2-5|many|.|12|TRBV6-1
CASSERIGTQYF
TGTGCCAGCAGTGAAAGGATAGGGACCCAGTACTTC
>TRBJ1-5|.|.|13|TRBV19
CASSIQGWQPQHF
TGTGCCAGTAGTATCCAGGGGTGGCAGCCCCAGCATTTT
>TRBJ2-5|many|TRBD1|14|TRBV3-1
CASSPRTGWETQYF
TGTGCCAGCAGCCCCCGGACAGGTTGGGAGACCCAGTACTTC
>TRBJ2-5|.|.|15|TRBV28
CASSLGGGGVKTQYF
TGTGCCAGCAGTTTAGGCGGGGGCGGGGTTAAGACCCAGTACTTC
>TRBJ1-5|many|.|14|TRBV12-3/TRBV12-4
CASSLGQINQPQHF
TGTGCCAGCAGCCTAGGACAGATAAATCAGCCCCAGCATTTT
>TRBJ2-1|few|TRBD2|17|TRBV13
CASSLGRAGGPWNEQFF
TGTGCCAGCAGCTTAGGCCGGGCGGGGGGGCCTTGGAATGAGCAGTTCTTC
>TRBJ1-5|few|.|13|TRBV20-1
CSARDGWDQPQHF
TGCAGTGCTAGAGATGGCTGGGATCAGCCCCAGCATTTT
>TRBJ2-5|many|TRBD2|14|TRBV12-3/TRBV12-4
CASSLLTSAETQYF
TGTGCCAGCAGTTTATTGACTAGCGCCGAGACCCAGTACTTC
>TRBJ1-1|.|TRBD1|13|TRBV20-1
CSASGTANTEAFF
TGCAGTGCTAGTGGGACAGCGAACACTGAAGCTTTCTTT
>TRBJ2-4|many|.|13|TRBV3-1
CASSRGGKNIQYF
TGTGCCAGCAGCCGGGGCGGGAAAAACATTCAGTACTTC